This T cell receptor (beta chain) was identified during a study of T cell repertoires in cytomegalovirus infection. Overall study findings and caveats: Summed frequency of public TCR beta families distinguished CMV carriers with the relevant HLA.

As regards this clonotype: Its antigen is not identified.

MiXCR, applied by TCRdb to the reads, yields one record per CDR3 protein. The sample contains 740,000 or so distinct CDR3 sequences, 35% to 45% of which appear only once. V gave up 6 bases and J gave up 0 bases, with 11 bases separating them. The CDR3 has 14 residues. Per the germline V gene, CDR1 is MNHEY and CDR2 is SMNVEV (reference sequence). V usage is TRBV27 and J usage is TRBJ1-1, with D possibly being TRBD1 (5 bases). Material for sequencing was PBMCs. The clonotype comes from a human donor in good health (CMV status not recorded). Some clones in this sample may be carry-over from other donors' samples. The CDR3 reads CASRRQTLNTEAFF. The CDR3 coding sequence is TGTGCCAGCAGACGACAGACACTGAACACTGAAGCTTTCTTT.